This TCR beta chain was profiled in a study of cytomegalovirus exposure and HLA in healthy donors. Primers: 60 Vbeta forward and 13 Jbeta reverse. Original handling: Counted up in a later analysis, unique TCR beta chains came to 60 million to 95 million, with around 11 million shared. Profiled with immunoSEQ multiplex PCR; TCRdb holds only in-frame clones, not every one. V, J and clone size were drawn from that table, and D and trimming were deduced from the DNA. The data hold under 200,000 clones, with 70% to 90% observed a single time. V was clipped by 5 bases and J by 5 bases; unmatched bases: 8. The CDR3 has 14 amino acids. CDR1 and CDR2 from the germline V gene are MNHEY and SMNVEV (reference sequence).

The rearrangement links TRBV27 to TRBJ2-5, with 7 bases identical to TRBD1. The sequence came from a young man in good health and CMV-seropositive. The sequenced sample consisted of PBMCs. The CDR3 region is CASSGDRPGETQYF. For the CDR3, the DNA is TGTGCCAGCAGTGGGGACAGACCGGGGGAGACCCAGTACTTC.